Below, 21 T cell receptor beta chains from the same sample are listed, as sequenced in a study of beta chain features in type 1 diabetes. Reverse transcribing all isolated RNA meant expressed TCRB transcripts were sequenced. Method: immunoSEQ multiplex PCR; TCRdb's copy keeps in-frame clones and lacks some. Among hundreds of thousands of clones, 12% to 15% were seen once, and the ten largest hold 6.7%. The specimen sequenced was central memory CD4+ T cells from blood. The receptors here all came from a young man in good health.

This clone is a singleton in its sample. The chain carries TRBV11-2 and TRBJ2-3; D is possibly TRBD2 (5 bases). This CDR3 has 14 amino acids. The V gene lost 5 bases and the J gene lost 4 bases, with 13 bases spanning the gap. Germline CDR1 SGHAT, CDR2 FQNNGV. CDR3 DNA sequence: TGTGCCAGCAGCGAACGGCTAGCCGCAGATACGCAGTATTTT. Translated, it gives CASSERLAADTQYF.

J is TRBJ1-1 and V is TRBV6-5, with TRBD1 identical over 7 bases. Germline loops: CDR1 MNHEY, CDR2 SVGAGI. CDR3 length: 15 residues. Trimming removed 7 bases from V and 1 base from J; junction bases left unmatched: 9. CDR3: CASNQRTGANTEAFF. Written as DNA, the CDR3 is TGTGCCAGCAACCAGCGGACAGGAGCGAACACTGAAGCTTTCTTT.

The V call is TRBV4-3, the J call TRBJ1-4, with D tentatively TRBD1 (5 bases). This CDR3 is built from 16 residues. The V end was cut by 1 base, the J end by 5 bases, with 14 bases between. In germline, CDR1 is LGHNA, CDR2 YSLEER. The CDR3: CASSQGGGAFNEKLFF. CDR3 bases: TGCGCCAGCAGCCAAGGGGGCGGGGCCTTCAATGAAAAACTGTTTTTT.

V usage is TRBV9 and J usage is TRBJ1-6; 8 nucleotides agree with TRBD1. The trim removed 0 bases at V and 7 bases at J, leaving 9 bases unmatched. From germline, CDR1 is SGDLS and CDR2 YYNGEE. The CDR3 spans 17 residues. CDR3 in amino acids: CASSVDPLTGENSPLHF. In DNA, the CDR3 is TGTGCCAGCAGCGTAGACCCCCTGACAGGGGAGAATTCACCCCTCCACTTT.

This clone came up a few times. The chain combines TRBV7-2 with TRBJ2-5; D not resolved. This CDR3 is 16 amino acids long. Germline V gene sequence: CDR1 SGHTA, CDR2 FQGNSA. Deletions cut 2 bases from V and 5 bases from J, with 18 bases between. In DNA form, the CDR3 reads TGTGCCAGCAGCTTACTTGCCCAGGCGGCCGAGGAGACCCAGTACTTC. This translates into CASSLLAQAAEETQYF.

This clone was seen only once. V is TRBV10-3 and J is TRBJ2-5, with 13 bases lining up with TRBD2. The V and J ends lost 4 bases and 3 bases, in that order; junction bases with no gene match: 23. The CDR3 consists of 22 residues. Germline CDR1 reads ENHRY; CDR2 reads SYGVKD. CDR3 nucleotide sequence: TGTGCCATCAGTGGGCCTACTAGCGGGAGGGCCAAAGGTGGATCTGTAAAAGAGACCCAGTACTTC. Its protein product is CAISGPTSGRAKGGSVKETQYF.

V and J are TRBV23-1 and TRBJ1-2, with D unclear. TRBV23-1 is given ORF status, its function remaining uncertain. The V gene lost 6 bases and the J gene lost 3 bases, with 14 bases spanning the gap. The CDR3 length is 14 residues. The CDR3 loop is CASSQAATDYGYTF. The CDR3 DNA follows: TGCGCCAGCAGCCAAGCGGCGACGGACTATGGCTACACCTTC.

CDR3 region: CASSVGGLSTYGYTF. In DNA form, the CDR3 reads TGTGCCAGCAGCGTAGGGGGTCTCTCAACCTATGGCTACACCTTC. This chain uses TRBV9 with TRBJ1-2; D remains ambiguous. V shed 0 bases and J shed 4 bases, with 13 bases lying between them. This CDR3 comprises 15 residues. Per germline, CDR1 SGDLS and CDR2 YYNGEE.

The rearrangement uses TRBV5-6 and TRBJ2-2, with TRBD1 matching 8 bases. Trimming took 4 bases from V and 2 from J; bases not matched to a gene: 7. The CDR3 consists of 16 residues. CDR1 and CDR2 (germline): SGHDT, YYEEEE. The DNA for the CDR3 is TGTGCCAGCAGCCCCGTGGACAGGGCAAACACCGGGGAGCTGTTTTTT. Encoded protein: CASSPVDRANTGELFF.

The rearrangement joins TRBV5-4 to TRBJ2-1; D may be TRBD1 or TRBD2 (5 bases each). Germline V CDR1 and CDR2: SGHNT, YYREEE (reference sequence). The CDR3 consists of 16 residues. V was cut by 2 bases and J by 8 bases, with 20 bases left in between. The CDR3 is CASSFPGAHGRDEQFF. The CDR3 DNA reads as TGTGCCAGCAGCTTCCCCGGGGCCCATGGTCGGGATGAGCAGTTCTTC. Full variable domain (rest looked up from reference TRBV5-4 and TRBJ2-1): ETGVTQSPTHLIKTRGQQVTLRCSSQSGHNTVSWYQQALGQGPQFIFQYYREEENGRGNFPPRFSGLQFPNYSSELNVNALELDDSALYLCASSFPGAHGRDEQFFGPGTRLTVL.

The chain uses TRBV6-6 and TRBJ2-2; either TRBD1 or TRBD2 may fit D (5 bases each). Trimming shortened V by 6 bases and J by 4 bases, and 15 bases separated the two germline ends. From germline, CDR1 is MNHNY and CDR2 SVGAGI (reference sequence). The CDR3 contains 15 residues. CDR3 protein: CASRPGRASTGELFF. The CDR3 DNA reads TGTGCCAGCAGACCGGGGCGAGCGTCCACCGGGGAGCTGTTTTTT.

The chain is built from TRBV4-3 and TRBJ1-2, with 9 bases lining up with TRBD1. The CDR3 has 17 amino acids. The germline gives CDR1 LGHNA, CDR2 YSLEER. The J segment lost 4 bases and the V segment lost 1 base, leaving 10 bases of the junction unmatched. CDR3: CASSQGWGTGNSYGYTF. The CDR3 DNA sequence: TGCGCCAGCAGCCAAGGTTGGGGGACAGGGAATTCCTATGGCTACACCTTC.

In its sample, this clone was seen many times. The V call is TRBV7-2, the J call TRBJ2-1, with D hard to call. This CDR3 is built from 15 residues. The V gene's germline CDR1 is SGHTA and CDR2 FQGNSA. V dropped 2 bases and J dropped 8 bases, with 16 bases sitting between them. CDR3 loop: CASSLIGSLVDEQFF. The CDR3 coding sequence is TGTGCCAGCAGCTTAATCGGGTCTTTGGTGGATGAGCAGTTCTTC.

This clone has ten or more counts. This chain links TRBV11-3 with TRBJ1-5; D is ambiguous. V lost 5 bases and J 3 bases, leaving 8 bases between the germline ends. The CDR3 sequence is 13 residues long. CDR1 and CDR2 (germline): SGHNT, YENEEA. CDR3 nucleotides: TGTGCCAGCAGCGCGCGCGACAATCAGCCCCAGCATTTT. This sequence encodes CASSARDNQPQHF.

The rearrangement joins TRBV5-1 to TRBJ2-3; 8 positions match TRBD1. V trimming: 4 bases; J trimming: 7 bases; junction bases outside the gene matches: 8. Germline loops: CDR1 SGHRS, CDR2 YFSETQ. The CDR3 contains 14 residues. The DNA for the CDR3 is TGCGCCAGCAGCCCGGACAGGGCGCGTAATACGCAGTATTTT. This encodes CASSPDRARNTQYF. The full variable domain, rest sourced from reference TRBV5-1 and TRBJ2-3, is KAGVTQTPRYLIKTRGQQVTLSCSPISGHRSVSWYQQTPGQGLQFLFEYFSETQRNKGNFPGRFSGRQFSNSRSEMNVSTLELGDSALYLCASSPDRARNTQYFGPGTRLTVL.

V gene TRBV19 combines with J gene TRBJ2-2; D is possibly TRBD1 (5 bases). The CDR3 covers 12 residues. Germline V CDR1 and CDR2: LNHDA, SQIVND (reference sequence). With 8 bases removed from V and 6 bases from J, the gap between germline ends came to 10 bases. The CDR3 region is CASSQGAGELFF. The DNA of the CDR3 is TGTGCCAGTTCGCAGGGCGCCGGGGAGCTGTTTTTT.

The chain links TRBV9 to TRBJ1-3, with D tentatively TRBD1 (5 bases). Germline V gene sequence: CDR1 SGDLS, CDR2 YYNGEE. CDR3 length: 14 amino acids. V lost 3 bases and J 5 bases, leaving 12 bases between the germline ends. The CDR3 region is CASSGDGGRNTIYF. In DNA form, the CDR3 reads TGTGCCAGCAGCGGGGACGGCGGTAGAAACACCATATATTTT.

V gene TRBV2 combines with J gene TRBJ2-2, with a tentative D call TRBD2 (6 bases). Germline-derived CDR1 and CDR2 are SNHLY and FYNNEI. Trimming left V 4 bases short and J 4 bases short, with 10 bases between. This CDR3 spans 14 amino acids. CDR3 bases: TGTGCCAGCAGTGTCGGAGGGACCACCGGGGAGCTGTTTTTT. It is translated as CASSVGGTTGELFF.

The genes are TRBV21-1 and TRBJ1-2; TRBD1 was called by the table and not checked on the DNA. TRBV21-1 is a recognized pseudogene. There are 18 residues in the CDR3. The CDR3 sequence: CATHHLARDIHQAHGYTF. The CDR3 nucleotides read TGTGCCACTCATCATTTAGCGAGGGACATCCACCAAGCCCATGGCTACACCTTC.

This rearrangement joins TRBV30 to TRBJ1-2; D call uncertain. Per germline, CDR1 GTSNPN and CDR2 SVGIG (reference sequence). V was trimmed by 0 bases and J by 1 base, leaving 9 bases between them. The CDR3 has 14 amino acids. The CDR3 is CAWSVLDGNYGYTF. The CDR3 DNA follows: TGTGCCTGGAGTGTACTAGACGGTAACTATGGCTACACCTTC.

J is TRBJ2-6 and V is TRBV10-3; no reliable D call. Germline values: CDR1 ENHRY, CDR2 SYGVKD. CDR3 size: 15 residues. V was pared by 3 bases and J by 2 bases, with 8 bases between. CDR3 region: CAISEGQPGANVLTF. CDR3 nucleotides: TGTGCCATCAGTGAAGGGCAGCCTGGGGCCAACGTCCTGACTTTC.